What follows is one T cell receptor beta chain and its context. Its specificity is not known. The record originates from a study of cytotoxic CD8 clonotypes in ibrutinib-treated CLL. Across the whole study: Response sampling occurred after a median around 12 months of treatment (range 6 to 36). The study's findings and limits: There were differences in sampling times between sustained-remission and progressing patients. In comparison with age-matched healthy donors, baseline clonality was higher and tracked circulating CD8+ T-cell counts. Public clonotypes were seen rarely and were contracted or stable on treatment.

Using immunoSEQ multiplex PCR, the repertoire was profiled, and TCRdb retains in-frame clones only, with some absent. Of around 250,000 clones listed, around 70% are singletons. The V end lost 1 base, the J end lost 0 bases, and 9 bases lay between the germline ends. The CDR3 extends over 15 amino acids. Germline V gives CDR1 SEHNR, CDR2 FQNEAQ (reference sequence). The chain couples TRBV7-9 to TRBJ1-1; D uncertain. This receptor was taken from a human donor with chronic lymphocytic leukemia. The sample consisted of PBMCs, taken after 24 months of ibrutinib treatment. The CDR3: CASSLGVGLNTEAFF. The CDR3 nucleotides read TGTGCCAGCAGCTTAGGTGTCGGTTTGAACACTGAAGCTTTCTTT.